This T cell receptor (beta chain) was observed in a study of OX40 agonist ivuxolimab in advanced cancers. Profiled with immunoSEQ multiplex PCR; TCRdb holds only in-frame clones, not every one. This sample has about 66,000 clones; roughly four fifths occur once, and the top ten carry less than 7.5%. Germline V gene data show CDR1 as MNHEY and CDR2 as SVGAGI. The length of the CDR3 is 14 residues. Trimming shortened V by 5 bases and J by 2 bases, and 13 bases separated the two germline ends. The source is an adult with an advanced solid tumor such as melanoma, head and neck, liver or kidney cancer. Source: CD4+ or CD8+ T cells sorted from blood, taken in a trial of the OX40 agonist ivuxolimab. The V gene is TRBV6-5, the J gene TRBJ2-7; maybe TRBD2 (6 bases). CDR3: CASSLIGRTYEQYF. Here the CDR3 DNA reads TGTGCCAGCAGTCTAATCGGGAGAACCTACGAGCAGTACTTC.